Presented here are 5 T cell receptor beta chains from one specimen sequenced in a study of cytomegalovirus exposure and HLA in healthy donors. Only in-frame clones appear in the TCRdb table, and some are missing; sequencing was by immunoSEQ multiplex PCR. The profile shows 180,000 or so clones, about 89% of them singletons. Input material: PBMCs. The receptor source for this set is a man under 40 in good health and CMV-seropositive.

CDR3 loop: CASSFGFEQYF. The CDR3 coding sequence is TGTGCCAGCAGTTTTGGGTTCGAGCAGTACTTC. The gene calls are TRBV27 and TRBJ2-7; D not resolved. Germline V gives CDR1 MNHEY, CDR2 SMNVEV (reference sequence). Trimming shortened V by 3 bases and J by 6 bases, and 6 bases separated the two germline ends. The CDR3 runs to 11 residues.

The chain links TRBV11-2 to TRBJ1-6; 7 bases map to TRBD1. Germline V gives CDR1 SGHAT, CDR2 FQNNGV. V was clipped by 3 bases and J by 0 bases; unmatched bases: 5. The CDR3 is 17 residues long. CDR3 sequence reads: CASSFPTGRSYNSPLHF. The CDR3, as DNA: TGTGCCAGCAGCTTTCCGACAGGGCGCTCCTATAATTCACCCCTCCACTTT.

The genes are TRBV27 and TRBJ1-1, with D hard to call. This CDR3 is built from 13 residues. In germline, CDR1 is MNHEY, CDR2 SMNVEV (reference sequence). Deletions cut 2 bases from V and 0 bases from J, with 4 bases between. CDR3 nucleotide sequence: TGTGCCAGCAGTTTAAGAATGAACACTGAAGCTTTCTTT. Protein: CASSLRMNTEAFF.

The CDR3 loop is CASRTGGTGSSEQYF. The CDR3 coding sequence is TGTGCCAGCAGAACCGGAGGGACAGGGTCCAGCGAGCAGTACTTC. The chain combines TRBV6-1 with TRBJ2-7; 9 positions agree with TRBD1. Germline CDR1 and CDR2: MNHNS and SASEGT. The CDR3 is 15 residues long. V trimming: 6 bases; J trimming: 6 bases; junction bases outside the gene matches: 12.

The chain employs TRBV4-1 and TRBJ2-7; 10 nucleotides align to TRBD1. Germline-derived CDR1 and CDR2 are MGHRA and YSYEKL. The ends lost 4 bases at V and 2 bases at J; junction bases unmatched: 5. CDR3 length equals 15 residues. The CDR3 loop reads CASSLRTGGAYEQYF. As DNA, the CDR3 is TGCGCCAGCAGCCTCCGGACAGGGGGGGCCTACGAGCAGTACTTC.